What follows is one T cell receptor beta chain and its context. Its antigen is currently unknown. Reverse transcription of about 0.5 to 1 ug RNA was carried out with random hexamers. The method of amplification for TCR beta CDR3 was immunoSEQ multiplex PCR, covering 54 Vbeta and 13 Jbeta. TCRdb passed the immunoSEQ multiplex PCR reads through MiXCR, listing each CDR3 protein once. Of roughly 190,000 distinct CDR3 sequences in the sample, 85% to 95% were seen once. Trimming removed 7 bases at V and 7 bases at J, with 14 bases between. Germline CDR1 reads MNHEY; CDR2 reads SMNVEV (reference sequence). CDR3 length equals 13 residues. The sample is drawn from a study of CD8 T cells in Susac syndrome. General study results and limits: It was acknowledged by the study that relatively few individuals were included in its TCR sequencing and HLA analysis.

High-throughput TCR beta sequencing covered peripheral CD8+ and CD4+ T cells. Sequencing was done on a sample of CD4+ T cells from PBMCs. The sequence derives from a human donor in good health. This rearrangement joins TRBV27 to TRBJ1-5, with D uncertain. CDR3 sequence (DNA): TGTGCCAGCACCATGAAGGAGGGACAGCCCCAGCATTTT. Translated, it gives CASTMKEGQPQHF.